This T cell receptor beta chain was sequenced during a study of T cell responses to AZD1222 COVID-19 vaccine. Trimming cost V 6 bases and J 3 bases; bases outside gene matches: 1. CDR3 size: 12 residues. Germline V CDR1 and CDR2: MNHEY, SVGAGI. The assay was immunoSEQ multiplex PCR, and TCRdb's table has in-frame clones only and misses some. The sample yields roughly 130,000 clones, around 90% seen once. The receptor was isolated from an adult in good health. The sequences come from peripheral blood, collected on day 0 of AZD1222 vaccination. The V and J genes are TRBV6-5 and TRBJ1-1, with 7 nucleotides matching TRBD1. The CDR3 coding sequence is TGTGCCAGCAGAACAGGGGACACTGAAGCTTTCTTT. Translation gives CASRTGDTEAFF.